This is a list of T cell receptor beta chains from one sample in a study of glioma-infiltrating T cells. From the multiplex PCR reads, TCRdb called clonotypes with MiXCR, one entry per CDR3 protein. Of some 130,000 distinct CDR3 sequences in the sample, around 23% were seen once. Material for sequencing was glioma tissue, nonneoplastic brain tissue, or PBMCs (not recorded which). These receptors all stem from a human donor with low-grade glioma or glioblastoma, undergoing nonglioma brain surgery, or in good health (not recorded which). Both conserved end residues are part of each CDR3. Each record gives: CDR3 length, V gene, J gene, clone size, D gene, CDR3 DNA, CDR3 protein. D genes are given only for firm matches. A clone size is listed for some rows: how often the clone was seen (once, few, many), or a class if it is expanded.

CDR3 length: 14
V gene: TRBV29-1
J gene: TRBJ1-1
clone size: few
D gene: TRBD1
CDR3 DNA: TGCAGCGGGGACAGGGGCTACATGAACACTGAAGCTTTCTTT
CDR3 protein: CSGDRGYMNTEAFF

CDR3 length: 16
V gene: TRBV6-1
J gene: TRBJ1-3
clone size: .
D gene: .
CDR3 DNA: TGTGCCAGCAGTGAAGGCCCGAGGGGACGTGGAAACACCATATATTTT
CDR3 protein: CASSEGPRGRGNTIYF

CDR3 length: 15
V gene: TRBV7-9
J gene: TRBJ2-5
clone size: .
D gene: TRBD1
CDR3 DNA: TGTGCCAGCAGTTTGGACAGGAGACCAACAGAGACCCAGTACTTC
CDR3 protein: CASSLDRRPTETQYF

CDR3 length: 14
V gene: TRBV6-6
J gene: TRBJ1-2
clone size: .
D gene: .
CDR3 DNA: TGTGCCAGCAGTTACCGGGGTGGGGGGCAAGGCTACACCTTC
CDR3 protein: CASSYRGGGQGYTF

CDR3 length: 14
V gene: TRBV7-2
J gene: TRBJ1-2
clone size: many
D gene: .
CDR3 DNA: TGTGCCAGCAGCTTAGAGGGTTACGGGGCCGGCTACACCTTC
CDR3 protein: CASSLEGYGAGYTF

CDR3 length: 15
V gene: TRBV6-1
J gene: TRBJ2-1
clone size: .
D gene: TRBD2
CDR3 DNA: TGTGCCAGCAGTATAGCGGGGGACTCCTACAATGAGCAGTTCTTC
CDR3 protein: CASSIAGDSYNEQFF

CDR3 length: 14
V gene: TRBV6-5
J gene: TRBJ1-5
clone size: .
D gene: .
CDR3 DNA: TGTGCCAGCAGTCCACCGGGATTCGATCGGCCCCAGCATTTT
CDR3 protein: CASSPPGFDRPQHF

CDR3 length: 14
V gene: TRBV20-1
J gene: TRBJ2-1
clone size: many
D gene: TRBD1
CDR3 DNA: TGCAGTGCTAAACGACAGGGTAATACGAATGAGCAGTTCTTC
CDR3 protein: CSAKRQGNTNEQFF

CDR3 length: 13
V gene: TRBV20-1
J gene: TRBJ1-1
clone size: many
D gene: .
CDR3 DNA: TGCAGTGCCCCGGGGAGGCCGAACACTGAAGCTTTCTTT
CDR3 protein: CSAPGRPNTEAFF

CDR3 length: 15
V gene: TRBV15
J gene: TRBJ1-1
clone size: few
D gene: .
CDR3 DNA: TGTGCCACCAGCAGCTTGTCCGGGGGCGGCACTGAAGCTTTCTTT
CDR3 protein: CATSSLSGGGTEAFF

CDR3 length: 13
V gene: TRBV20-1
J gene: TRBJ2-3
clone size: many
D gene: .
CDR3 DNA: TGCAGTGCTATAGAAACTAGCACAGATACGCAGTATTTT
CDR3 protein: CSAIETSTDTQYF

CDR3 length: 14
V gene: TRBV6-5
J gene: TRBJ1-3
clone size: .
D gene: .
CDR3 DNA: TGTGCCAGCAGTTATTCCGGAGTTGGAAAAACCATATATTTT
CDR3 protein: CASSYSGVGKTIYF

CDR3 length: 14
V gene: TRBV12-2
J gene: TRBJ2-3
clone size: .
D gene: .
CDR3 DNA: TGTGCAAGTTTCGACGGAGCCTGCACAGATACGCAGTATTTT
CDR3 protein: CASFDGACTDTQYF

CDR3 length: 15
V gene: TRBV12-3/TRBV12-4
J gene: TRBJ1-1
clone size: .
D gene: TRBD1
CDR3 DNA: TGTGCCAGCTGGGGACAGGGGGATTTGGGCACTGAAGCTTTCTTT
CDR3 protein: CASWGQGDLGTEAFF

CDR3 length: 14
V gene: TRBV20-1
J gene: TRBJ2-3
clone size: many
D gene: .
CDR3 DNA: TGCAGTGCTAGAGACCCGGCAGTGGCAGATACGCAGTATTTT
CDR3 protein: CSARDPAVADTQYF

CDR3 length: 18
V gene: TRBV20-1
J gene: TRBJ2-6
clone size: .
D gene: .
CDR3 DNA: TGCAGTGCTAAGATCTCAGGGTTGAGGGACCGTGGGGCCAACGTCCTGACTTTC
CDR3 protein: CSAKISGLRDRGANVLTF

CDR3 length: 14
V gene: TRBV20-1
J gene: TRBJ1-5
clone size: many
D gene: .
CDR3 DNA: TGCAGTGCTAAACAGCCATATAGCAATCAGCCCCAGCATTTT
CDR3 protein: CSAKQPYSNQPQHF

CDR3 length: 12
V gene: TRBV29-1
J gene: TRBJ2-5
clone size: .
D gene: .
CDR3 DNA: TGCAGCGCCCGTCGGGTCCAAGAGACCCAGTACTTC
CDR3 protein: CSARRVQETQYF

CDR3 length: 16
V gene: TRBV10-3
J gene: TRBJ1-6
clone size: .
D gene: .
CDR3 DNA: TGTGCCATCAGTCCCCTGGACAACTCCTATAATTCACCCCTCCACTTT
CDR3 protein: CAISPLDNSYNSPLHF

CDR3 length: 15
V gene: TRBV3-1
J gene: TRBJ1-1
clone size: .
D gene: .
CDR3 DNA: TGTGCCAGCAGCCAAGATGACAAGACGAACACTGAAGCTTTCTTT
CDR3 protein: CASSQDDKTNTEAFF

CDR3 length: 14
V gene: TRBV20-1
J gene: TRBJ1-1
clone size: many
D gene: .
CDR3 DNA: TGCAGTGCTAGAGTCTGGGAATCAAACACTGAAGCTTTCTTT
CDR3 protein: CSARVWESNTEAFF

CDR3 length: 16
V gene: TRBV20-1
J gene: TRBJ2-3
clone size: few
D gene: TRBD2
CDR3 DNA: TGCAGTGCTAGAGATTCACGACTAGCGTCGCCAGATACGCAGTATTTT
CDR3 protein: CSARDSRLASPDTQYF

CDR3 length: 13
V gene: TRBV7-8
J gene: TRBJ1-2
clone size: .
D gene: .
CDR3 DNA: TGTGCCAGCAGCCCCAAGGGAAACTATGGCTACACCTTC
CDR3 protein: CASSPKGNYGYTF

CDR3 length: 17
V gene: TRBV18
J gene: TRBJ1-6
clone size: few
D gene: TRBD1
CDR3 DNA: TGTGCCAGCTCACTCTCAGGGGGCGCAGCCTATAATTCACCCCTCCACTTT
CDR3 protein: CASSLSGGAAYNSPLHF

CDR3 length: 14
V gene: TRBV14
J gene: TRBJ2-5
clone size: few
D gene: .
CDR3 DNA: TGTGCCAGCAGCCAAGCCCCCGGACTACGAACCCAGTACTTC
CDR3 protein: CASSQAPGLRTQYF

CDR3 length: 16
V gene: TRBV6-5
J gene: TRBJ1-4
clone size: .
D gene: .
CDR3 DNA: TGTGCCAGCAGCCCGGGACACCGTGCAACTAATGAAAAACTGTTTTTT
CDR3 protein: CASSPGHRATNEKLFF

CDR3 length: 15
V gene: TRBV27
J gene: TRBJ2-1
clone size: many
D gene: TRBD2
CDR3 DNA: TGTGCCAGCAGTTTGAGGGGAGGGGTGGACAATGAGCAGTTCTTC
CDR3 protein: CASSLRGGVDNEQFF

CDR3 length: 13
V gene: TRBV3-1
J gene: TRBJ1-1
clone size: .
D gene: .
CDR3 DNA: TGTGCCAGCAGCCAAGGAATGGCATTTGAAGCTTTCTTT
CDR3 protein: CASSQGMAFEAFF

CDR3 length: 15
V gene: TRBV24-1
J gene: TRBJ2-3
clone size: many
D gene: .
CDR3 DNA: TGTGCCACCAGTGATTCCGGGACCATCACAGATACGCAGTATTTT
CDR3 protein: CATSDSGTITDTQYF

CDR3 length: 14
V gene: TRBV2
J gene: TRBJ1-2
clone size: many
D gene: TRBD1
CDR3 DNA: TGTGCCAGCAGCGTTGGACAGGTTCCCTATGGCTACACCTTC
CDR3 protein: CASSVGQVPYGYTF

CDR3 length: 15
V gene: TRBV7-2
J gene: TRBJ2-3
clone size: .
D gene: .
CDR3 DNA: TGTGCCAGCAGCTTAGCGTCCGCGGGTGCAGATACGCAGTATTTT
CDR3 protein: CASSLASAGADTQYF

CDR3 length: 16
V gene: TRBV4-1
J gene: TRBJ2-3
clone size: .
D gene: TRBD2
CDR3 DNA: TGCGCCAGCAGCCAATTTGTCGCGGGGGACACAGATACGCAGTATTTT
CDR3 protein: CASSQFVAGDTDTQYF

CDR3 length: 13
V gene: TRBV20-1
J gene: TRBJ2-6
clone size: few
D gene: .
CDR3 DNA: TGCAGTGCTAGACTACAAAGGGCCAACGTCCTGACTTTC
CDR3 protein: CSARLQRANVLTF

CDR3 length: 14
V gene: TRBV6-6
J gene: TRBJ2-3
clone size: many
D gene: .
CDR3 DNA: TGTGCCAGCAGTTACTCTTCCCGGTCAGATACGCAGTATTTT
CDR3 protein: CASSYSSRSDTQYF

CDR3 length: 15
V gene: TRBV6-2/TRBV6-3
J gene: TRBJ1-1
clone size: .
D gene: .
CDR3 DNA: TGTGCCAGCACACGGTTTCGGGGGGAGGACACTGAAGCTTCCTTT
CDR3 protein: CASTRFRGEDTEASF

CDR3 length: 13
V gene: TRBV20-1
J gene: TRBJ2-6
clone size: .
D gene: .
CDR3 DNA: TGCAGTGCTATTGATACTGGGGCCAACGTCCTGACTTTC
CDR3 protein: CSAIDTGANVLTF

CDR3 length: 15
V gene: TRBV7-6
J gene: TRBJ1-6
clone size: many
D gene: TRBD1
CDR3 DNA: TGTGCCAGCAGCAGCCGGGACAGGGATAATTCACCCCTCCACTTT
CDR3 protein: CASSSRDRDNSPLHF

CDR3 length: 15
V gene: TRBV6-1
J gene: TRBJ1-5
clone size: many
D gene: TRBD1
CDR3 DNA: TGTGCCAGCAGTCCCGACAGGGTAAACAATCAGCCCCAGCATTTT
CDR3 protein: CASSPDRVNNQPQHF

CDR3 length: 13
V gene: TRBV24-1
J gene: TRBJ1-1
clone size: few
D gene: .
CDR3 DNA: TGTGCCACCACGGGCAGGGAGGGCACTGAAGCTTTCTTT
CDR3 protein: CATTGREGTEAFF

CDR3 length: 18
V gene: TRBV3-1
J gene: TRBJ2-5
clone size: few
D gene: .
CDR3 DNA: TGTGCCAGCAGCCAAGAGACGGCGAGCGGGTCCGGAGCAGGGACCCAGTACTTC
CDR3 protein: CASSQETASGSGAGTQYF

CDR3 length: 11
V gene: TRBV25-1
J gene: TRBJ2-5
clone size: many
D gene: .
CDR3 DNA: TGTGCCAGCAGTTTTGGAGAGACCCAGTACTTC
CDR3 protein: CASSFGETQYF

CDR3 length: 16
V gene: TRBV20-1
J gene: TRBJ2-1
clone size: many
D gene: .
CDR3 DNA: TGCAGTGCTCTCCCGGGGGGCGGGAACAAGGGTAATGAGCAGTTCTTC
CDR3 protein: CSALPGGGNKGNEQFF

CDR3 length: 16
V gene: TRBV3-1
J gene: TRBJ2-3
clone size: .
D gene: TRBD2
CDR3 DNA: TGTGCCAGCAGCCCTCGGACTAGCGGGGCCACAGATACGCAGTATTTT
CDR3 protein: CASSPRTSGATDTQYF

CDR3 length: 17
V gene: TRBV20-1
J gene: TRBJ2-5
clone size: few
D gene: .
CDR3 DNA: TGCAGTGCTAGAGGACTCGATGGGTCAGAGTACCAAGAGACCCAGTACTTC
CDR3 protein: CSARGLDGSEYQETQYF

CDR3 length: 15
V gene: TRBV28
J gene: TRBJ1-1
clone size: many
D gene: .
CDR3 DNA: TGTGCCAGCAGACTATCCCTACAGGTAAACACTGAAGCTTTCTTT
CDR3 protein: CASRLSLQVNTEAFF

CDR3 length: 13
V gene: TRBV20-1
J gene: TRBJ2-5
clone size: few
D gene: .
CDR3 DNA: TGCAGTGCTAGAGACCCCGGAGTGGAGACCCAGTACTTC
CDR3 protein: CSARDPGVETQYF

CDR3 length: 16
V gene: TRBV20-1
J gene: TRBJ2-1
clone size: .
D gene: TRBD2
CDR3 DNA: TGCAGTGCTAGAGAGACTAGCTGGGTTCCCTACAATGAGCAGTTCTTC
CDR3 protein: CSARETSWVPYNEQFF

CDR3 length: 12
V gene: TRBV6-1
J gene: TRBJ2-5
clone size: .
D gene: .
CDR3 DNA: TGTGCCAGCCTAGGCGCGGGAGAGACCCAGTACTTC
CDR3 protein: CASLGAGETQYF

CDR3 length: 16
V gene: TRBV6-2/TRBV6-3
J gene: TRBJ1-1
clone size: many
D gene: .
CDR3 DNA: TGTGCCAGCAGTTACTCGAAACCGGAGGTGAACACTGAAGCTTTCTTT
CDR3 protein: CASSYSKPEVNTEAFF

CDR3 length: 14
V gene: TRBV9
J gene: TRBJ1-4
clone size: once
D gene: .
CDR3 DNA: TGTGCCAGCAGCGTAGCTTCCGGGAATGAAAAACTGTTTTTT
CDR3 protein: CASSVASGNEKLFF

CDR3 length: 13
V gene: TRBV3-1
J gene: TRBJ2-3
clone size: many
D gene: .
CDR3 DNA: TGTGCCAGCAGCCAGGGGGGCACAGATACGCAGTATTTT
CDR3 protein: CASSQGGTDTQYF

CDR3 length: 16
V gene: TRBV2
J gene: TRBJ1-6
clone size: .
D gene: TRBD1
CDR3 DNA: TGTGCCAGCAGATCGGACAGGACTTCCCCACTTATACCCCTCCACTTT
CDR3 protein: CASRSDRTSPLIPLHF

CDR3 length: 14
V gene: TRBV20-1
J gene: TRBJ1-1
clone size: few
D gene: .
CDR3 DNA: TGCAGTGCCATGAGAGACCAGATGAGAACTGAAGCTTTCTTT
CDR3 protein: CSAMRDQMRTEAFF

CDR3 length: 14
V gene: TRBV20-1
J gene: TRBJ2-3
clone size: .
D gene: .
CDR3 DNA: TGCAGTGCTTGTGAGGCGACGGTCACAGATACGCAGTATTTT
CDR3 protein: CSACEATVTDTQYF

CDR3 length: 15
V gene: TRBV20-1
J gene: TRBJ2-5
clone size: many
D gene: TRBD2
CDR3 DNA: TGCAGTGCTAAGCGGGGGCGCAGGGGCAGACAGACCCAGTACTTC
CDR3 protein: CSAKRGRRGRQTQYF

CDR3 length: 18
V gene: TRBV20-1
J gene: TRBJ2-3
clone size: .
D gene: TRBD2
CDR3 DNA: TGCAGTGCTAGGAGACTAGCGGGGGGCCACTCCGGCGGGGATACGCAGTATTTT
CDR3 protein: CSARRLAGGHSGGDTQYF

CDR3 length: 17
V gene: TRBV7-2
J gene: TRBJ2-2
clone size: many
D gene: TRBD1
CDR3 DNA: TGTGCCAGCAGCTTATCCTCCGGGACAGCCTTGGACGGGGAGCTGTTTTTT
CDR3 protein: CASSLSSGTALDGELFF

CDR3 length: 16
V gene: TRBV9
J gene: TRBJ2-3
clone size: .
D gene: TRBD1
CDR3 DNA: TGTGCCAGCAGCGCCTCCACAGGGGGCGGCACAGATACGCAGTATTTT
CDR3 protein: CASSASTGGGTDTQYF